The 23 T cell receptor beta chains given below trace back to one sample, sequenced in a study of blood T cell repertoires in COVID-19. Some clones are missing from TCRdb's copy, which holds only in-frame ones; the method was immunoSEQ multiplex PCR. This sample has about 140,000 clones, with almost 90% found just once. Specimen: peripheral blood. Every receptor here comes from an older woman with acute or convalescent COVID-19.

The genes are TRBV5-1 and TRBJ1-6, with a possible D match to TRBD1 (5 bases). Germline values: CDR1 SGHRS, CDR2 YFSETQ. V was cut by 0 bases and J by 7 bases, with 11 bases left in between. The CDR3 contains 15 residues. CDR3 nucleotides: TGCGCCAGCAGCTTGGCCCGGGCAGGGAATTCACCCCTCCACTTT. It specifies CASSLARAGNSPLHF.

The J gene is TRBJ2-1, the V gene TRBV18; D possibly corresponds to TRBD2 (5 bases). V lost 1 base to trimming and J lost 8 bases, with 12 bases between them. The CDR3 totals 14 residues. Germline V lookup: CDR1 KGHSH, CDR2 LQKENI. As DNA, the CDR3 is TGTGCCAGCTCACCACGTGCTAGCCTCGATGAGCAGTTCTTC. Its protein is CASSPRASLDEQFF.

The rearrangement links TRBV5-1 to TRBJ1-5; D is unresolved. The V end lost 2 bases, the J end lost 0 bases, and 12 bases lay between the germline ends. Germline CDR1 is SGHRS and CDR2 is YFSETQ. The CDR3 contains 16 residues. The CDR3 protein is CASSLGEGDSNQPQHF. The CDR3 DNA reads as TGCGCCAGCAGCTTAGGTGAGGGCGATAGCAATCAGCCCCAGCATTTT.

This clone was seen once. The chain is built from TRBV7-2 and TRBJ1-2; D uncertain. Trimming cost V 2 bases and J 2 bases, with 21 bases left between them. The CDR3 covers 18 residues. Germline values: CDR1 SGHTA, CDR2 FQGNSA. The CDR3 loop is CASSLLGDRTDYNYGYTF. Here the CDR3 DNA reads TGTGCCAGCAGCTTATTGGGAGATAGAACGGATTACAACTATGGCTACACCTTC.

V usage is TRBV6-1 and J usage is TRBJ2-1; possibly TRBD2 for D (5 bases). Per the germline V gene, CDR1 is MNHNS and CDR2 is SASEGT. The CDR3 sequence is 15 residues long. With 2 bases removed from V and 7 bases from J, the gap between germline ends came to 15 bases. CDR3 sequence: CASSESLSGVNEQFF. The DNA for the CDR3 is TGTGCCAGCAGTGAAAGTCTTTCCGGGGTGAATGAGCAGTTCTTC.

V and J are TRBV14 and TRBJ1-1; D remains ambiguous. The CDR3 spans 16 residues. The V end lost 0 bases, the J end lost 1 base, and 12 bases lay between the germline ends. CDR1 and CDR2 (germline): SGHDN, FVKESK. Written as DNA, the CDR3 is TGTGCCAGCAGCCAAGACCAAGCGAGGGCGAACACTGAAGCTTTCTTT. Translating it yields CASSQDQARANTEAFF.

The genes are TRBV6-5 and TRBJ2-1; TRBD2 aligns across 7 bases. There are 12 residues in the CDR3. Germline trimming cut 4 bases from V and 7 bases from J; bases unmatched to any gene: 1. The V gene's germline CDR1 is MNHEY and CDR2 SVGAGI. CDR3 in DNA: TGTGCCAGCAGTTCACTAGCGAATGAGCAGTTCTTC. This codes for CASSSLANEQFF.

CDR3 sequence: CASSPLSGNTIYF. CDR3 nucleotide sequence: TGTGCCAGCAGCCCACTTTCGGGAAACACCATATATTTT. The chain uses TRBV13 and TRBJ1-3; D remains ambiguous. The CDR3 is made up of 13 amino acids. Germline assignment: CDR1 PRHDT and CDR2 FYEKMQ (reference sequence). The V end was cut by 5 bases, the J end by 4 bases, with 9 bases between.

The chain links TRBV6-2 or TRBV6-3 to TRBJ1-1, with D possibly matching TRBD1 (5 bases). Germline V gene data show CDR1 as MNHEY and CDR2 as SVGEGT. The V end lost 4 bases, the J end lost 2 bases, and 14 bases lay between the germline ends. The CDR3 is 15 amino acids. For the CDR3, the DNA is TGTGCCAGCAGTTCCCTCGGACATTATAACACTGAAGCTTTCTTT. It translates to CASSSLGHYNTEAFF.

The chain links TRBV29-1 to TRBJ1-1; no clear D. The length of the CDR3 is 13 residues. CDR1 is SQVTM and CDR2 is ANQGSEA in the germline V gene. Between the trimmed V and J ends, which lost 6 bases and 1 base, there was a span of 12 bases. The CDR3 protein is CSVGLFGNTEAFF. CDR3 nucleotides: TGCAGCGTCGGGTTATTCGGGAACACTGAAGCTTTCTTT.

The chain carries TRBV4-3 and TRBJ2-1, with D perhaps TRBD1 (5 bases). V dropped 1 base and J dropped 3 bases, with 13 bases sitting between them. The CDR3 is 16 residues long. Germline V gives CDR1 LGHNA, CDR2 YSLEER. The CDR3 DNA reads as TGCGCCAGCAGCCAAGTTAGACAGCTAGGCTACAATGAGCAGTTCTTC. Protein: CASSQVRQLGYNEQFF.

This clone was observed a few times. The chain uses TRBV24-1 and TRBJ2-7; 13 bases are a match to TRBD2. CDR3 length: 14 amino acids. The germline V gene encodes CDR1 KGHDR and CDR2 SFDVKD. The trim removed 12 bases at V and 3 bases at J, leaving 7 bases unmatched. This CDR3 reads CAPTSGGEGYEQYF. As DNA, the CDR3 is TGTGCCCCCACTAGCGGGGGGGAGGGCTACGAGCAGTACTTC.

The gene calls are TRBV5-8 and TRBJ1-5; D remains ambiguous. V lost 2 bases and J 6 bases, leaving 6 bases between the germline ends. CDR3 size: 12 residues. CDR1 is SGHTS and CDR2 is YDEGEE in the germline V gene. The CDR3 reads CASSLLGQPQHF. The CDR3 nucleotides read TGTGCCAGCAGCTTACTCGGTCAGCCCCAGCATTTT.

This clone was found a few times. V gene TRBV5-1 combines with J gene TRBJ1-1; weak D call: TRBD1 (6 bases). Per germline, CDR1 SGHRS and CDR2 YFSETQ. V was clipped by 0 bases and J by 8 bases, with 17 bases between them. This CDR3 comprises 15 residues. The CDR3 loop reads CASSLDGYLGTEAFF. The DNA for the CDR3 is TGCGCCAGCAGCTTGGATGGGTATTTAGGGACAGAAGCTTTCTTT.

V and J are TRBV7-2 and TRBJ1-1, with D perhaps matching TRBD1 (5 bases). V lost 5 bases and J 0 bases, leaving 13 bases between the germline ends. This CDR3 comprises 15 residues. The germline V gene has CDR1 SGHTA and CDR2 FQGNSA. Here the CDR3 reads CASSRPGGMNTEAFF. The CDR3 DNA reads as TGTGCCAGCAGCCGCCCGGGGGGGATGAACACTGAAGCTTTCTTT.

The chain couples TRBV4-1 to TRBJ2-7; D is undetermined. Germline assignment: CDR1 MGHRA and CDR2 YSYEKL. This CDR3 region has 13 residues. Trimming pared 3 bases from V and 2 bases from J, leaving 8 bases between. CDR3 bases: TGCGCCAGCAGCCAGAACGAGGCCTACGAGCAGTACTTC. This codes for CASSQNEAYEQYF.

This clone was seen once. The rearrangement links TRBV15 to TRBJ1-2; 7 bases match TRBD1. The trim removed 5 bases at V and 2 bases at J, leaving 11 bases unmatched. There are 16 residues in the CDR3. Germline V CDR1 and CDR2: LNHNV, YYDKDF (reference sequence). The chain's CDR3 is CATSRRQGVSNYGYTF. CDR3 sequence (DNA): TGTGCCACCAGCCGCCGACAGGGCGTGAGCAACTATGGCTACACCTTC.

The chain recombines TRBV24-1 with TRBJ2-3; weak D call: TRBD1 (5 bases). The length of the CDR3 is 17 residues. From germline, CDR1 is KGHDR and CDR2 SFDVKD. Trimming took off 2 bases at V and 4 bases at J, with 18 bases between the two ends. This chain's CDR3 is CATSDSPGWGLPDTQYF. For the CDR3, the DNA is TGTGCCACCAGTGATTCCCCCGGGTGGGGCCTCCCAGATACGCAGTATTTT.

The chain uses TRBV6-2 or TRBV6-3 and TRBJ2-2; the D is unclear. This CDR3 is 14 amino acids long. Trimming pared 3 bases from V and 5 bases from J, leaving 10 bases between. Looked up from germline, CDR1 is MNHEY and CDR2 is SVGEGT. CDR3 nucleotides: TGTGCCAGCAGTTATCAGACTGTTACCGGGGAGCTGTTTTTT. Encoded protein: CASSYQTVTGELFF.

This sequence joins TRBV7-3 and TRBJ1-2, with TRBD1 matching over 7 bases. With V trimmed by 2 bases and J by 3 bases, 0 bases remained unmatched. The CDR3 loop spans 13 amino acids. CDR1 SGHTA and CDR2 FQGTGA come from the germline V gene. DNA of the CDR3: TGTGCCAGCAGCTTACAGGGGGACTATGGCTACACCTTC. Translation gives CASSLQGDYGYTF. Full variable domain (missing parts from reference TRBV7-3 and TRBJ1-2): GAGVSQTPSNKVTEKGKYVELRCDPISGHTALYWYRQSLGQGPEFLIYFQGTGAADDSGLPNDRFFAVRPEGSVSTLKIQRTERGDSAVYLCASSLQGDYGYTFGSGTRLTVV.

The chain employs TRBV4-2 and TRBJ2-3; 12 bases are a match to TRBD2. The length of the CDR3 is 20 residues. The J segment lost 1 base and the V segment lost 1 base, leaving 12 bases of the junction unmatched. Germline CDR1 is LGHNA and CDR2 is YNFKEQ. CDR3 sequence (DNA): TGTGCCAGCAGCCAAGGCTACCCCACACTAGCGGGGGGCCGCACAGATACGCAGTATTTT. Residues: CASSQGYPTLAGGRTDTQYF.

This clone has just one count. The chain carries TRBV6-2 or TRBV6-3 and TRBJ2-1; 9 bases map to TRBD2. Per germline, CDR1 MNHEY and CDR2 SVGEGT. V trimming: 5 bases; J trimming: 4 bases; junction bases outside the gene matches: 9. The CDR3 contains 16 residues. CDR3 region: CASSRNLAGNYNEQFF. In DNA form, the CDR3 reads TGTGCCAGCAGTCGTAATCTAGCGGGGAATTACAATGAGCAGTTCTTC.

The sample holds one count of this clone. V and J are TRBV7-8 and TRBJ1-3, with 7 positions matching TRBD1. Germline V gives CDR1 SGHVS, CDR2 FQNEAQ. This CDR3 region has 17 residues. V was pared by 5 bases and J by 0 bases, with 10 bases of the junction left unmatched. CDR3: CASSITGQADSGNTIYF. CDR3 DNA: TGTGCCAGCAGCATTACTGGACAGGCCGACTCTGGAAACACCATATATTTT.